The 2 T cell receptor beta chains listed next were all sequenced from one sample in a study of blood T cell repertoires in COVID-19. Clones were sequenced by immunoSEQ multiplex PCR, and TCRdb holds only the in-frame ones, with some missing. The sample lists tens of thousands of clones; approximately 82% were seen once. The sample consisted of peripheral blood. Receptors originate from an elderly man with active or convalescent COVID-19.

This chain links TRBV6-5 with TRBJ1-1; D is perhaps TRBD1 (6 bases). The CDR3 runs 12 residues. Germline loops: CDR1 MNHEY, CDR2 SVGAGI. Trimming cost V 6 bases and J 10 bases, with 15 bases left between them. Written as DNA, the CDR3 is TGTGCCAGCAGCTACGACAGGTCGGCAGCTTTCTTT. Its translation is CASSYDRSAAFF.

This rearrangement joins TRBV27 to TRBJ2-1, with D possibly matching TRBD2 (6 bases). V was trimmed by 6 bases and J by 4 bases, leaving 22 bases between them. The germline CDR1 and CDR2 sequences are MNHEY and SMNVEV (reference sequence). This CDR3 is 17 amino acids long. The CDR3 region has the DNA TGTGCCAGCAGACTTACGGGAGTACTTGGGGTTTACAATGAGCAGTTCTTC. Its translation is CASRLTGVLGVYNEQFF.